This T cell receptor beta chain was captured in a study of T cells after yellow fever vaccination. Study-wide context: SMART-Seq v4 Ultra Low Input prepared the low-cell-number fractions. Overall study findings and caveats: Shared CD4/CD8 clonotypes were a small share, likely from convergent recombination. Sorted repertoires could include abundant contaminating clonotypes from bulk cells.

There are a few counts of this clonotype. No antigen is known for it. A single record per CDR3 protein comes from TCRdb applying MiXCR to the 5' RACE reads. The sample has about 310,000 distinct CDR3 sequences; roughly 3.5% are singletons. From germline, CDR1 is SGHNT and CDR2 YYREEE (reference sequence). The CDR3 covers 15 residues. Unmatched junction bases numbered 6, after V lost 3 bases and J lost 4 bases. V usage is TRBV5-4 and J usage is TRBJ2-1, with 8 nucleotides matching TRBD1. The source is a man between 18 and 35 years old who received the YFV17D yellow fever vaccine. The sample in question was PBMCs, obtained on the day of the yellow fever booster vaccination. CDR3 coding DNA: TGTGCCAGCAGCTGGCAGGGGGCGGGTTACAATGAGCAGTTCTTC. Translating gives CASSWQGAGYNEQFF.